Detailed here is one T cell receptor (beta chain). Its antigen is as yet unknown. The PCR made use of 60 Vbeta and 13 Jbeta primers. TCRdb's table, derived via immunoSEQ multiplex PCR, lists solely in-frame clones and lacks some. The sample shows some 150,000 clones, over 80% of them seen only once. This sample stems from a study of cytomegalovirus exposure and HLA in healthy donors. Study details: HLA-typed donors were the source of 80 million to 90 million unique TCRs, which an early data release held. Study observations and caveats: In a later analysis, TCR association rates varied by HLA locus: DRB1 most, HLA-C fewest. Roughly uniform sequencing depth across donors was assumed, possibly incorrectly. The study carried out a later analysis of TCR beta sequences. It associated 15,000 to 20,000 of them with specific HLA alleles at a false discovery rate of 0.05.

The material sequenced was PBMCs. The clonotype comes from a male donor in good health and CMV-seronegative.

CDR3 sequence reads: CASSKSRQGGIDYGYTF. CDR3 DNA: TGTGCCAGCAGCAAAAGCCGTCAGGGAGGGATAGACTATGGCTACACCTTC. The chain combines TRBV21-1 with TRBJ1-2. TRBV21-1 is a pseudogene locus. The CDR3 contains 17 residues.